This TCR beta chain was identified during a study of CD8 T cells in Susac syndrome. Reverse transcription of roughly 0.5 to 1 ug RNA was carried out with random hexamers. TCR beta CDR3 was amplified by immunoSEQ multiplex PCR. This amplification extended across 54 Vbeta and 13 Jbeta segments. Using its own MiXCR run on the immunoSEQ multiplex PCR reads, TCRdb lists one record per CDR3 protein. The sample lists roughly 130,000 distinct CDR3 sequences, 90% to 95% seen once, with 0.09% to 0.15% in the top ten. Germline V CDR1 and CDR2: SQVTM, ANQGSEA. Unmatched junction bases numbered 5, after V lost 3 bases and J lost 5 bases. The CDR3 loop spans 13 amino acids. The sequenced target, TCR beta, came from blood CD8+ and CD4+ T cells. As controls, healthy donors matched for age and sex were used. TEMRA cells were enriched by FACS, while CD8+ and CD4+ T cells were obtained through a negative isolation that was performed magnetically.

The source is a human donor in good health. The V call is TRBV29-1, the J call TRBJ2-7; 9 nucleotides align to TRBD1. Sequenced material: CD4+ T cells from PBMCs. This CDR3 is CSVEGTGTNEQYF. In DNA form, the CDR3 reads TGCAGCGTTGAGGGGACAGGGACCAACGAGCAGTACTTC.